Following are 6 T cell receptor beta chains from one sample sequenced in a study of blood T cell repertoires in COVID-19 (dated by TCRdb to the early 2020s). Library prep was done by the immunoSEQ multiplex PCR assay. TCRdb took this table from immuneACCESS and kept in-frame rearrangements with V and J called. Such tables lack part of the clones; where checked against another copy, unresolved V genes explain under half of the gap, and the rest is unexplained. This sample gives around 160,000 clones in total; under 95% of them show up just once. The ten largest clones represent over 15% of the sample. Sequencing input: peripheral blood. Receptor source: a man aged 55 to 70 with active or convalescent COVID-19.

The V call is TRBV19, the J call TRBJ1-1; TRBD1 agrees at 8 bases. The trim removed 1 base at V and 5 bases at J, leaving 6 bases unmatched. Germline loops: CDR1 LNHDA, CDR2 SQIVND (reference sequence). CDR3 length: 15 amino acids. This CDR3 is CASSIVSGGQTEAFF. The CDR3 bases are TGTGCCAGTAGTATAGTGTCAGGGGGCCAGACTGAAGCTTTCTTT.

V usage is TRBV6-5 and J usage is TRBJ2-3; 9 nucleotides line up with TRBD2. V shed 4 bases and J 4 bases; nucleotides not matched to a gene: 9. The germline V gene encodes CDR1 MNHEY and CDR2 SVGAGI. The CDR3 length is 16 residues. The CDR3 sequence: CASSSPSGGTPDTQYF. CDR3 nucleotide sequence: TGTGCCAGCAGTTCTCCAAGCGGGGGGACCCCAGATACGCAGTATTTT.

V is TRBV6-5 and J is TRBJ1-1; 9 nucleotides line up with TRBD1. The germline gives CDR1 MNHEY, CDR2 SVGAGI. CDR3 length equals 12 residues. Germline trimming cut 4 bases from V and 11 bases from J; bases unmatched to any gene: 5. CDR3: CASSSDRGKAFF. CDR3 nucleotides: TGTGCCAGCAGTTCGGACAGGGGTAAGGCTTTCTTT.

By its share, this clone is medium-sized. The CDR3 loop is CASSQLNRDHEQYF. CDR3 nucleotide sequence: TGTGCCAGCAGCCAACTAAACAGGGACCACGAGCAGTACTTC. The chain employs TRBV3-1 (or the pseudogene TRBV3-2) and TRBJ2-7; a weak D match, TRBD1 (6 bases). The CDR3 covers 14 residues. V lost 2 bases and J 5 bases, leaving 13 bases between the germline ends. The V gene's germline CDR1 is LGHDT and CDR2 YNNKEL (reference sequence).

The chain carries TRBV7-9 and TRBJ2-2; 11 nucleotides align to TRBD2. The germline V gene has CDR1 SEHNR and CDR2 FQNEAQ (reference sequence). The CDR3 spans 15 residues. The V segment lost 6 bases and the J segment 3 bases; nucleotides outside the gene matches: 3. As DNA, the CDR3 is TGTGCCAGCAGACATAGCGGGGGGGACACCGGGGAGCTGTTTTTT. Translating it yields CASRHSGGDTGELFF.

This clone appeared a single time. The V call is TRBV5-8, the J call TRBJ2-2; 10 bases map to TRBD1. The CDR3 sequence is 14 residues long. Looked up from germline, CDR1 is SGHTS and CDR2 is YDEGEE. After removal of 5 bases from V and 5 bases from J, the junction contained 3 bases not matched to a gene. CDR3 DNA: TGTGCCAGCAGTAGGGGACAGGGGACCGGGGAGCTGTTTTTT. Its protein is CASSRGQGTGELFF. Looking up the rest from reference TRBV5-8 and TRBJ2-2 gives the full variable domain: EAGVTQSPTHLIKTRGQQATLRCSPISGHTSVYWYQQALGLGLQFLLWYDEGEERNRGNFPPRFSGRQFPNYSSELNVNALELEDSALYLCASSRGQGTGELFFGEGSRLTVL.